This TCR beta chain originates from a study of cytomegalovirus exposure and HLA in healthy donors (dated by TCRdb to 2016 to 2017). About the study as a whole: In an earlier analysis of 450 to 750 of the donors, 250 to 300 Gb of sequence data and some 120 million unique TCR beta sequences from 150 million to 200 million T cells were reported. Around 300 gigabases of sequencing data and approximately 84 million unique TCR sequences were included in an early release covering about 600 HLA-typed donors. Of the roughly 400 genotyped donors, less than 85% were placed in the genetic ancestry cluster associated with self-reported Caucasian donors. The study was designed to test whether signatures of past pathogen exposure could be identified by cataloging public T cell receptors. The study used immunosequencing to profile the T cell repertoires of several hundred subjects and linked those repertoires to cytomegalovirus serostatus. Besides the first cohort of more than 650 subjects, a separate validation cohort made up of roughly 120 different subjects was used. The study combined high-throughput TCR immunosequencing, statistical association of individual TCRs with disease status, and machine learning to predict cytomegalovirus infection status. A later analysis re-analyzed previously published TCR beta repertoires from about 730 donors and added high-resolution HLA genotyping to study TCR occurrence patterns. The later analysis used no new phenotypic data to find candidate immune exposures, relying instead on TCR beta sequences and their occurrence across donors. In an earlier analysis of 587 of the donors, high-throughput TCR beta sequencing was used to judge whether each TCR beta V gene segment behaved as functional or pseudogenic. Donor age, sex, ethnicity and CMV serostatus were compiled alongside the repertoire data. In a later genetic analysis, genome-wide SNP genotypes for about 55% of the roughly 700 donors were used, and that subset was treated as a discovery cohort. All discovery cohort repertoires had been generated using a single sequencing platform. HLA typing covered class I and class II loci at four-digit resolution. The number of typed donors differed by locus: roughly 629-640 for A, B, C, DRB1 and DQB1; some 500 for DQA1; 606 for DPA1; and around 450 for DPB1. Five DR-DQ haplotypes were treated as single units for association and clustering because of strong linkage in the cohort. Among over 350 genotyped donors of the cohort, an average of about 240,000 unique TCR beta nucleotide sequences were sequenced per donor, roughly 18% of them non-productive. Study-level results and caveats: The cohort was sequenced for TCR beta chains only, and without alpha or paired-chain data the features that could be detected were limited. In a later genetic analysis, fewer N-insertions in productive TCRs were reported among donors in an Asian-associated ancestry cluster than the roughly 640-donor mean. In a later analysis, some 17,000 TCR beta sequences were associated with specific HLA alleles at a false discovery rate of 0.05. According to the authors, the approach could potentially be generalized to other disease states and immunological phenotypes. In an earlier analysis of some 640 of the donors, most TCR beta V segments were observed in productive rearrangements about 87% or about 30% of the time, broadly matching IMGT annotations. The presence/absence analyses assumed that sequencing depth was roughly uniform across donors, and that assumption may not be true. According to a later analysis, most CMV-associated TCR beta chains appeared to be HLA-restricted, and the HLA associations seemed to be driven largely by CMV exposure. Three of the identified cytomegalovirus-associated TCR beta chains were confirmed in vitro to be specific for cytomegalovirus antigens. Because the 87-base-pair reads could not distinguish some IMGT-functional V segments, including TRBV6-2 and TRBV6-3, those segments were excluded. The classifier was reported to diagnose cytomegalovirus status with high specificity and sensitivity in both the original cohort and the validation cohort. When HLA alleles, especially DR and DQ, strongly co-occurred, attributing TCR associations to individual alleles was difficult. According to a later analysis, parvovirus B19, influenza, CMV and Epstein-Barr virus appeared linked to several top co-occurrence clusters. A later genetic analysis associated a missense DCLRE1C variant with V-gene and J-gene trimming of TCR beta chains, and an independent cohort replicated the association. Across donors, most TCR sequences were observed very rarely, whereas some public TCRs were present in many individuals. Because HLA typing was missing for some donors at each locus, association tests included only the typed subset. The sequencing pipeline was judged likely to have produced a cluster of highly shared sequence variants as a technical artifact. The study listed approximately 150 TCR beta chains as associated with cytomegalovirus. The earlier analysis of about 600 of the donors excluded roughly 16 rarely observed V segments, including chromosome 9 orphons, because counts were too low. Linkage disequilibrium might explain the correlated functional status among segregating V segments, but an unknown experimental factor could not be ruled out. In a later analysis, the rate of TCR association differed among HLA loci, with DRB1 alleles having the most associated TCRs and HLA-C alleles having the fewest. Compared with equally common non-associated chains, HLA-associated TCR beta chains in a later analysis were more clonally expanded and had lower generation probabilities. For the cohort, immune exposure information was limited to CMV serostatus. A further reported finding was that TCR beta sequences accurately predicted the HLA-A and HLA-B alleles for most subjects in the first cohort.

Looking up the germline V gene yields CDR1 MDHEN and CDR2 SYDVKM. Spanning cysteine to phenylalanine, the CDR3 consists of 16 amino acids. Kept here is only the CDR3 DNA, which spans 48 bases and is read in frame from base 1. For this chain, trimming is 4 bases at the V end and 3 bases at the J end, and the number of junction bases without a gene match is 11. About this clone itself: This receptor's antigen is unknown. No clone much larger than this one lies a single base away; base qualities are absent.

The library came from the immunoSEQ multiplex PCR assay. A mixture of 60 forward primers for TCR Vbeta segments and 13 reverse primers for TCR Jbeta segments was used in the multiplex PCR. The CDR3 region of rearranged TCR beta genes was amplified from genomic DNA with a multiplex PCR assay. On the Illumina HiSeq System, the amplified TCR beta libraries were sequenced as 87-base-pair reads. The study's processing was this. A later analysis counted some 74 million unique TCR beta chains across the 670 or so repertoires, and roughly 11 million of these chains were shared by at least two donors. To remove PCR and sequencing errors, raw reads were error-corrected and collapsed into unique sequences using a nearest-neighbor algorithm that merged closely related sequences. CDR3 sequences were aligned to IMGT reference sequences to assign V, D and J gene segments. For a sequence to be retained, at least a six-nucleotide match to both a V gene segment and a J gene segment was required. Rearrangements were classified as productive when the CDR3 lacked stop codons and remained in frame with V and J, and all other rearrangements were classified as non-productive. Following IMGT convention, CDR3 was defined as the stretch from the second conserved V-encoded cysteine to the conserved J-encoded phenylalanine. The earlier analysis of 587 of the donors excluded sequences that lacked an unambiguous match to a single V gene segment. An earlier analysis of approximately 590 of the donors called V segments functional above 56.7% productive rearrangements and segregating when the between-donor standard deviation exceeded 5%. A statistical classification framework was developed to diagnose cytomegalovirus status using the catalog of TCR beta chain sequences. V and J gene assignment, in a later analysis, came from comparing TCR nucleotide sequences with IMGT/GENE-DB human TR gene sequences. In a later analysis, CDR3 sequences and most-parsimonious VDJ recombination scenarios were assigned using the TCRdist pipeline. In a later analysis, each TCR beta chain was defined by its CDR3 amino acid sequence together with its V-gene family, and reads without a unique V-gene family were excluded. In a later analysis, nearly 600 highly shared, low-generation-probability nucleotide sequences were removed to address suspected cross-contamination and a sequencing artifact. In a later analysis, a clonal expansion index for each public chain was calculated from normalized within-repertoire ranks of inferred template counts. In a later analysis, generation probabilities were computed with a VDJ recombination model fitted to out-of-frame rearrangements, and the resulting probabilities were checked against IGoR. A later analysis scored TCR-TCR, TCR-HLA and TCR-CMV co-occurrence with hypergeometric tests, applying a repertoire-size bias correction to TCR pairs. To estimate false discovery rates, a later analysis permuted the HLA or CMV assignments 20 times. In a later analysis, co-occurring TCRs were grouped using DBSCAN, and TCRdist sequence similarity was added for clustering within HLA-allele-positive subsets. Co-occurrence clustering excluded repertoires with fewer than 30,000 or more than 120,000 public chains, plus five with anomalous nucleotide sharing. Not all clones reach the TCRdb copy of this immuneACCESS table, which keeps in-frame sequences only. Checked studies attribute under half of the gap to unresolved V genes and leave the rest unexplained. For V, J and clone size, that table is used; D and trimming come from the DNA. This sample holds some 150,000 clones; roughly 72% were observed only once. The top ten constitute around 1.9% of the sample.

The cohort comprised some 700 healthy bone marrow donors. All cohort members were sampled while nominally healthy, although unrecorded immune exposures were likely present. The donor tested CMV seropositive and was one of the 289 seropositive cohort members. Every donor gave a peripheral blood sample, and the peripheral blood mononuclear cells from that sample were used for TCR beta sequencing. Genomic DNA was extracted from the blood cell samples with the Qiagen DNeasy Blood Extraction Kit. The sequenced sample was PBMCs. The sequence came from a woman aged 25-40 years in good health and CMV-seropositive. The V and J genes are TRBV28 and TRBJ1-2, with 7 bases in between that match TRBD1. The encoded CDR3 is CASSSGWQGEYYGYTF. The DNA is as follows: TGTGCCAGCAGTTCTGGGTGGCAGGGGGAGTACTATGGCTACACCTTC.